This T cell receptor beta chain came from a study of shared clonotypes between healthy human individuals. The run depth of the assay was deep. Replicate PCRs were loaded with approximately 300 ng DNA from unsorted PBMC, about 30,000 T cell genomes. This table comes from immunoSEQ multiplex PCR, and its TCRdb copy is limited to in-frame clones, with some not included. Of fewer than 650,000 clones detected, around three quarters appear once; the ten largest clones hold about 12%. This clone came up a few times. The unsorted samples took tens of millions of PBMCs to get genomic DNA. Germline CDR1 reads KGHSH; CDR2 reads LQKENI. This CDR3 is 17 amino acids long. Deletions cut 4 bases from V and 0 bases from J, with 13 bases between.

Sequencing was carried out using PBMCs. The receptor was derived from a woman in her 40s in good health. Some clones in this sample may be carry-over from other donors' samples. The V gene is TRBV18, the J gene TRBJ2-6; no definite D call. The CDR3 DNA sequence: TGTGCCAGCTCACTCCGGGCCCCGACCTCTGGGGCCAACGTCCTGACTTTC. Translating it yields CASSLRAPTSGANVLTF. The whole variable domain, remainder taken from reference TRBV18 and TRBJ2-6, is NAGVMQNPRHLVRRRGQEARLRCSPMKGHSHVYWYRQLPEEGLKFMVYLQKENIIDESGMPKERFSAEFPKEGPSILRIQQVVRGDSAAYFCASSLRAPTSGANVLTFGAGSRLTVL.